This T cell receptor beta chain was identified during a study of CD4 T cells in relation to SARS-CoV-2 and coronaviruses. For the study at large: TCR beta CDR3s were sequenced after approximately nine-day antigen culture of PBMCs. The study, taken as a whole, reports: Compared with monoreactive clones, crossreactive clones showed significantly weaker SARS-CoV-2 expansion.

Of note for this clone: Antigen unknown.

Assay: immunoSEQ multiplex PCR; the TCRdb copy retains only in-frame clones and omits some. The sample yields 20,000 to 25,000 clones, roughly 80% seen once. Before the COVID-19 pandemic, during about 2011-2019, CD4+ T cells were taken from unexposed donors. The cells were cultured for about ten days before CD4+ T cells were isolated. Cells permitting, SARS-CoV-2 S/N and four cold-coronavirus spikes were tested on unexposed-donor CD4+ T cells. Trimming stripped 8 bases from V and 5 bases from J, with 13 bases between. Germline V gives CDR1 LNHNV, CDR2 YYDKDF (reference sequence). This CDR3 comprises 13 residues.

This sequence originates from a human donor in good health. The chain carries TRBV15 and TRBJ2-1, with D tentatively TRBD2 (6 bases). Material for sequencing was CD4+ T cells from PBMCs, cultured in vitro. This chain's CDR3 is CATARGSDNEQFF. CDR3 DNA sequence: TGTGCCACCGCCCGGGGGAGTGACAATGAGCAGTTCTTC. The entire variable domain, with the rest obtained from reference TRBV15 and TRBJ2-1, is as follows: DAMVIQNPRYQVTQFGKPVTLSCSQTLNHNVMYWYQQKSSQAPKLLFHYYDKDFNNEADTPDNFQSRRPNTSFCFLDIRSPGLGDTAMYLCATARGSDNEQFFGPGTRLTVL.